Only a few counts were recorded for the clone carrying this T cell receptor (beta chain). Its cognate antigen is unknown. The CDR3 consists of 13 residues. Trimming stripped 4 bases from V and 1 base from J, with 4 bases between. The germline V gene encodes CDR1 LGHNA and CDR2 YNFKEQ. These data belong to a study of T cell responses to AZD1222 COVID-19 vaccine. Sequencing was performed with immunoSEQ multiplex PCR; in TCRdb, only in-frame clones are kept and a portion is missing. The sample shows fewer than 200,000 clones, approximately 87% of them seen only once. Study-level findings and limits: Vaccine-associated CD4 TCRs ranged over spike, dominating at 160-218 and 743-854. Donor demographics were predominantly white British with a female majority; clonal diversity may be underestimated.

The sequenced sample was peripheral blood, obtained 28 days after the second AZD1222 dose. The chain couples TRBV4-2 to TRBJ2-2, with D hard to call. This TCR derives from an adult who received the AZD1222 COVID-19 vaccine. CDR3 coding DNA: TGTGCCAGCAGCCCCAAGAACACCGGGGAGCTGTTTTTT. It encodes CASSPKNTGELFF.